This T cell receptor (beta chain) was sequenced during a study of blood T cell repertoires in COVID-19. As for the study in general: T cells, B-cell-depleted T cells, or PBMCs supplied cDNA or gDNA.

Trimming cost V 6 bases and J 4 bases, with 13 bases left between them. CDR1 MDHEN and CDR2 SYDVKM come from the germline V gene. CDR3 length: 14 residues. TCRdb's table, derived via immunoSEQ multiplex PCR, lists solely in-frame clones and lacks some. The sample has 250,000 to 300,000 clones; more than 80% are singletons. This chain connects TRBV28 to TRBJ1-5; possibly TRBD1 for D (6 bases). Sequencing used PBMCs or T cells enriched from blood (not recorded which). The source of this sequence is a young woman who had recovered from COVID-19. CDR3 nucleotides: TGTGCCAGCAGCCGGGACAACTCTAATCAGCCCCAGCATTTT. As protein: CASSRDNSNQPQHF.